This T cell receptor beta chain was recovered during a study of blood T cells in healthy people across ages. Germline V gives CDR1 MNHNS, CDR2 SASEGT. The V and J ends lost 2 bases and 13 bases respectively, with 12 bases between them. The CDR3 has 12 residues. Note on this clonotype: This may come from a read error, since a much larger clone is one base off.

Next came a second PCR, run for roughly 6 to 11 cycles, which used a sample-barcoded 5' primer along with a J-beta primer mix. MiXCR was run by TCRdb on the 5' RACE reads, yielding one entry per CDR3 protein. The sample comprises about a million distinct CDR3 sequences, under 50% of which are singletons, and roughly 13% rests with the top ten. This clonotype was obtained from a man younger than 45 in good health. This chain joins TRBV6-1 and TRBJ2-4, with D perhaps matching TRBD1 or TRBD2 (5 bases each). Sample: blood. The CDR3 DNA is TGTGCCAGCAGTGAATGGGGGAATGAGCAGTACTTC. Its translation: CASSEWGNEQYF.